This TCR beta chain was obtained from a study of Ad26.COV2.S vaccination and SARS-CoV-2 variants. Study-wide background: The COV1001 Ad26.COV2.S trial arm included the donor. Once, or twice with 56 days between doses, Ad26.COV2.S was given intramuscularly. Points from the study as a whole: Vaccine and placebo recipients had similar non-spike TCR breadth.

Concerning this clone itself: No antigen is known for it.

Treatment in this sample: 15 to 20 received Ad26.COV2.S at low or high dose, single or two shots; roughly 5 received placebo; per-sample allocation not given. The investigators took samples on day 63 after the first vaccine or placebo injection. As its vector, the vaccine had Ad26, which expressed Wuhan-strain SARS-CoV-2 spike. Produced via immunoSEQ multiplex PCR; TCRdb's table is partial and in-frame only. The sample contains roughly 400,000 clones, about nine tenths of which appear only once. The CDR3 is made up of 11 amino acids. The V gene's germline CDR1 is MDHEN and CDR2 SYDVKM. Trimming took off 8 bases at V and 8 bases at J, with 12 bases between the two ends.

The receptor comes from a person aged 18-65 years who received the Ad26.COV2.S COVID-19 vaccine or a placebo. This sequence joins TRBV28 and TRBJ1-1, with a tentative D call TRBD1 (5 bases). The sequencing used peripheral blood, collected in a trial of Ad26.COV2.S vaccine versus placebo. The CDR3 spells CASLSGGEAFF. The CDR3 region has the DNA TGTGCCAGCCTTTCGGGGGGGGAAGCTTTCTTT. Full variable domain (outside the CDR3, taken from reference TRBV28 and TRBJ1-1): DVKVTQSSRYLVKRTGEKVFLECVQDMDHENMFWYRQDPGLGLRLIYFSYDVKMKEKGDIPEGYSVSREKKERFSLILESASTNQTSMYLCASLSGGEAFFGQGTRLTVV.